This is a list of T cell receptor beta chains from one sample in a study of blood T cell repertoires in COVID-19. Sequenced by immunoSEQ multiplex PCR; TCRdb stores in-frame clones only, minus some. The sample records 72,000 or so clones, over 75% being singletons. Input material: peripheral blood. These receptors were taken from a woman older than 75 with acute or convalescent COVID-19. Each CDR3 is given with its conserved first and last residue. Each record gives: J gene, D gene, clone size, V gene, CDR3 protein, CDR3 DNA. A D gene is named only where the DNA matches it firmly. Some rows have no size entry. The others give once, few or many, or a class for an expanded clone.

J: TRBJ1-1
D: TRBD1
size: -
V: TRBV7-9
CDR3: CASSFGTGLVNTEAFF
DNA: TGTGCCAGCAGCTTCGGGACAGGTCTGGTAAACACTGAAGCTTTCTTT

J: TRBJ1-2
D: TRBD1
size: -
V: TRBV12-3/TRBV12-4
CDR3: CASKQGLEGYTF
DNA: TGTGCCAGCAAACAGGGGCTAGAGGGCTACACCTTC

J: TRBJ1-2
D: -
size: -
V: TRBV24-1
CDR3: CAIGGGYGYTF
DNA: TGTGCCATAGGAGGAGGCTATGGCTACACCTTC

J: TRBJ2-1
D: TRBD1
size: -
V: TRBV6-4
CDR3: CASSQQGVNEQFF
DNA: TGTGCCAGCAGCCAACAGGGGGTGAATGAGCAGTTCTTC

J: TRBJ1-3
D: -
size: -
V: TRBV27
CDR3: CASSFGTPGNTIYF
DNA: TGTGCCAGCAGTTTCGGGACACCTGGAAACACCATATATTTT

J: TRBJ2-2
D: -
size: -
V: TRBV11-3
CDR3: CASSLDPPTGRPTGELFF
DNA: TGTGCCAGCAGCTTAGATCCTCCGACAGGTCGCCCCACCGGGGAGCTGTTTTTT

J: TRBJ2-5
D: -
size: -
V: TRBV21-1
CDR3: CASRTQGPGTQQETQYF
DNA: TGTGCCAGCAGAACCCAGGGCCCCGGGACACAACAAGAGACCCAGTACTTC

J: TRBJ1-2
D: -
size: -
V: TRBV28
CDR3: CASSRVHGYTF
DNA: TGTGCCAGCAGCAGGGTTCATGGCTACACCTTC

J: TRBJ1-3
D: -
size: once
V: TRBV9
CDR3: CASSVKHSGNTIYF
DNA: TGTGCCAGCAGCGTGAAACACTCTGGAAACACCATATATTTT

J: TRBJ2-1
D: -
size: few
V: TRBV4-1
CDR3: CASSQVSTPYNEQFF
DNA: TGCGCCAGCAGCCAAGTATCGACACCGTACAATGAGCAGTTCTTC

J: TRBJ1-2
D: -
size: -
V: TRBV15
CDR3: CATSREYRDRYGYTF
DNA: TGTGCCACCAGCAGAGAGTACAGGGACCGCTATGGCTACACCTTC

J: TRBJ1-6
D: TRBD1
size: -
V: TRBV20-1
CDR3: CSASGGGQGAFSNSPLHF
DNA: TGCAGTGCTAGTGGGGGTGGGCAGGGGGCTTTCAGTAATTCACCCCTCCACTTT

J: TRBJ1-4
D: -
size: -
V: TRBV28
CDR3: CASSLRVREKLFF
DNA: TGTGCCAGCAGTTTGAGGGTTCGCGAAAAACTGTTTTTT

J: TRBJ2-3
D: TRBD1
size: -
V: TRBV3-1/TRBV3-2
CDR3: CASGQGFADTQYF
DNA: TGTGCCAGCGGACAGGGTTTCGCAGATACGCAGTATTTT

J: TRBJ1-1
D: -
size: -
V: TRBV7-2
CDR3: CASSLIRGDTEAFF
DNA: TGTGCCAGCAGCTTAATCAGGGGAGACACTGAAGCTTTCTTT

J: TRBJ1-6
D: TRBD1
size: -
V: TRBV19
CDR3: CASSIELRDRALNSPLHF
DNA: TGTGCCAGTAGTATAGAGCTCCGGGACAGGGCCCTTAATTCACCCCTCCACTTT

J: TRBJ1-5
D: -
size: -
V: TRBV19
CDR3: CASSIDIGRPLRPQHF
DNA: TGTGCCAGTAGTATAGATATAGGCAGGCCCCTGCGGCCCCAGCATTTT

J: TRBJ2-1
D: TRBD2
size: -
V: TRBV7-9
CDR3: CASRQSGTSGSRGGNEQFF
DNA: TGTGCCAGCAGGCAGTCCGGGACTAGCGGGAGCAGGGGGGGCAATGAGCAGTTCTTC

J: TRBJ2-7
D: -
size: -
V: TRBV6-6
CDR3: CASSLSQLYEQYF
DNA: TGTGCCAGCAGTTTATCACAGTTATACGAGCAGTACTTC

J: TRBJ1-4
D: TRBD1
size: -
V: TRBV4-3
CDR3: CASSQGNTGVTNEKLFF
DNA: TGCGCCAGCAGCCAGGGCAATACAGGGGTGACTAATGAAAAACTGTTTTTT

J: TRBJ1-1
D: -
size: once
V: TRBV5-1
CDR3: CASSLTGSTEAFF
DNA: TGCGCCAGCAGCTTGACAGGGAGCACTGAAGCTTTCTTT

J: TRBJ1-4
D: TRBD1
size: -
V: TRBV28
CDR3: CASSFSRGRVKLFF
DNA: TGTGCCAGCAGTTTTAGCAGGGGGCGGGTAAAACTGTTTTTT

J: TRBJ2-2
D: TRBD1
size: once
V: TRBV9
CDR3: CASSGTTGTGWNTGELFF
DNA: TGTGCCAGCAGCGGCACTACCGGGACAGGGTGGAACACCGGGGAGCTGTTTTTT

J: TRBJ2-5
D: TRBD2
size: once
V: TRBV9
CDR3: CASSVPASGRNQETQYF
DNA: TGTGCCAGCAGCGTGCCGGCTAGCGGAAGGAACCAAGAGACCCAGTACTTC

J: TRBJ2-3
D: TRBD2
size: -
V: TRBV6-5
CDR3: CASGRGVTDTQYF
DNA: TGTGCCAGCGGGCGGGGGGTTACAGATACGCAGTATTTT

J: TRBJ1-1
D: TRBD1
size: -
V: TRBV11-1
CDR3: CASSRLRQGKAFF
DNA: TGTGCCAGCAGCCGATTACGACAGGGGAAGGCTTTCTTT

J: TRBJ1-2
D: -
size: -
V: TRBV15
CDR3: CATSREGVYGYTF
DNA: TGTGCCACCAGCAGGGAAGGGGTCTATGGCTACACCTTC

J: TRBJ2-5
D: TRBD2
size: -
V: TRBV4-3
CDR3: CASSQAGTIETQYF
DNA: TGCGCCAGCAGCCAAGCCGGGACTATAGAGACCCAGTACTTC

J: TRBJ2-2
D: -
size: -
V: TRBV5-1
CDR3: CASYDRSGGELFF
DNA: TGCGCCAGCTATGACAGGAGTGGCGGGGAGCTGTTTTTT

J: TRBJ2-2
D: -
size: -
V: TRBV4-1
CDR3: CASSQEEAGTGELFF
DNA: TGCGCCAGCAGCCAAGAGGAGGCGGGTACCGGGGAGCTGTTTTTT

J: TRBJ1-3
D: TRBD1
size: -
V: TRBV25-1
CDR3: CASLPGGSGNTIYF
DNA: TGTGCCAGCCTCCCAGGGGGAAGTGGAAACACCATATATTTT

J: TRBJ1-1
D: -
size: -
V: TRBV6-5
CDR3: CASSLTGRFGAFF
DNA: TGTGCCAGCAGCTTGACAGGTCGGTTTGGGGCTTTCTTT

J: TRBJ1-3
D: -
size: -
V: TRBV19
CDR3: CASSIGASSGNTIYF
DNA: TGTGCCAGTAGTATTGGAGCCAGCTCTGGAAACACCATATATTTT

J: TRBJ2-5
D: TRBD2
size: -
V: TRBV7-2
CDR3: CASSSASGGYVRETQYF
DNA: TGTGCCAGCAGCTCCGCTAGCGGGGGGTACGTACGAGAGACCCAGTACTTC

J: TRBJ1-6
D: -
size: -
V: TRBV7-3
CDR3: CASRDSGLNSPLHF
DNA: TGTGCCAGCAGGGACAGTGGCCTTAATTCACCCCTCCACTTT

J: TRBJ2-5
D: -
size: -
V: TRBV9
CDR3: CASSPRGLEETQYF
DNA: TGTGCCAGCAGCCCCCGAGGGCTCGAAGAGACCCAGTACTTC

J: TRBJ1-3
D: -
size: few
V: TRBV4-1
CDR3: CASSLLLQGTGNTIYF
DNA: TGCGCCAGCAGCCTCCTATTACAGGGAACTGGAAACACCATATATTTT

J: TRBJ2-1
D: TRBD2
size: -
V: TRBV5-1
CDR3: CASSFTSGIRSGNEQFF
DNA: TGCGCCAGCAGCTTCACTAGCGGGATAAGGTCGGGCAATGAGCAGTTCTTC

J: TRBJ2-7
D: -
size: -
V: TRBV10-3
CDR3: CAISESAKPSNEQYF
DNA: TGTGCCATCAGTGAGTCAGCCAAGCCCTCCAACGAGCAGTACTTC

J: TRBJ1-3
D: -
size: few
V: TRBV10-3
CDR3: CAIKELLSGNTIYF
DNA: TGTGCCATCAAGGAGCTTCTCTCTGGAAACACCATATATTTT

J: TRBJ2-5
D: TRBD2
size: -
V: TRBV3-1/TRBV3-2
CDR3: CASSQDRWPYTLAGGRETQYF
DNA: TGTGCCAGCAGCCAAGATCGATGGCCCTATACCCTAGCGGGGGGGCGGGAGACCCAGTACTTC

J: TRBJ2-3
D: -
size: few
V: TRBV5-4
CDR3: CASSSGAANTQYF
DNA: TGTGCCAGCAGCTCGGGTGCCGCGAATACGCAGTATTTT

J: TRBJ1-2
D: -
size: -
V: TRBV2
CDR3: CASSGNRVVHRGGYTF
DNA: TGTGCCAGCAGTGGAAATCGGGTGGTACATAGGGGTGGCTACACCTTC

J: TRBJ2-3
D: -
size: -
V: TRBV5-4
CDR3: CASSPRANTQYF
DNA: TGTGCCAGCAGCCCCAGGGCAAATACGCAGTATTTT

J: TRBJ2-2
D: -
size: -
V: TRBV6-2/TRBV6-3
CDR3: CASSQRISRELELFF
DNA: TGTGCCAGCAGTCAGAGGATTAGCCGTGAGTTGGAGCTGTTTTTT

J: TRBJ1-1
D: -
size: -
V: TRBV6-5
CDR3: CASTTGGNTEAFF
DNA: TGTGCCAGCACCACGGGGGGGAACACTGAAGCTTTCTTT

J: TRBJ2-1
D: TRBD2
size: -
V: TRBV3-1/TRBV3-2
CDR3: CASSQSRTSIFF
DNA: TGTGCCAGCAGCCAATCCCGGACTAGTATTTTCTTC

J: TRBJ1-5
D: TRBD1
size: -
V: TRBV6-5
CDR3: CASSSDRGEPQHF
DNA: TGTGCCAGCAGCTCAGACAGGGGGGAACCCCAGCATTTT

J: TRBJ2-1
D: -
size: -
V: TRBV2
CDR3: CASRATVYNEQFF
DNA: TGTGCCAGCAGGGCAACAGTGTACAATGAGCAGTTCTTC

J: TRBJ1-1
D: TRBD1
size: -
V: TRBV11-1
CDR3: CASSLPPGQANTEAFF
DNA: TGTGCCAGCAGCTTGCCCCCGGGACAGGCTAACACTGAAGCTTTCTTT

J: TRBJ1-5
D: TRBD1
size: -
V: TRBV2
CDR3: CASRGDRAVGNQPQHF
DNA: TGTGCCAGCAGAGGGGACAGGGCGGTCGGCAATCAGCCCCAGCATTTT

J: TRBJ1-2
D: -
size: -
V: TRBV7-2
CDR3: CASSTMGGRGYTF
DNA: TGTGCCAGCAGTACTATGGGCGGGAGGGGCTACACCTTC

J: TRBJ1-2
D: TRBD1
size: -
V: TRBV14
CDR3: CASSPTGGANYGYTF
DNA: TGTGCCAGCAGTCCCACAGGGGGCGCGAACTATGGCTACACCTTC